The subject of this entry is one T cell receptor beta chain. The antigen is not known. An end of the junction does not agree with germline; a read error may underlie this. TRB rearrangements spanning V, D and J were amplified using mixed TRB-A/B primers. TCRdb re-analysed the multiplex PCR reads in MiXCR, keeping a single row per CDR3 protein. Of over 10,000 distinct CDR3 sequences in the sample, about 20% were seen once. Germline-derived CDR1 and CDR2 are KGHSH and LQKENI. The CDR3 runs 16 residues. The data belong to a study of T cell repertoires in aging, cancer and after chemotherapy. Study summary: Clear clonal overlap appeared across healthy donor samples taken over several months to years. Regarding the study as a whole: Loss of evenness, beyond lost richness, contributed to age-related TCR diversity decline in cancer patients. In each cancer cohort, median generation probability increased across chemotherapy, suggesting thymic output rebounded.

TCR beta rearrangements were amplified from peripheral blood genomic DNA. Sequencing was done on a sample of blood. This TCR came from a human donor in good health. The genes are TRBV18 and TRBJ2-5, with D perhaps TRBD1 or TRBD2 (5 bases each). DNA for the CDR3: TGTGACAGCTCACCGTGGGACCGGGGCGTCCAAGAGACCCAGTACTTC. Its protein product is CDSSPWDRGVQETQYF.